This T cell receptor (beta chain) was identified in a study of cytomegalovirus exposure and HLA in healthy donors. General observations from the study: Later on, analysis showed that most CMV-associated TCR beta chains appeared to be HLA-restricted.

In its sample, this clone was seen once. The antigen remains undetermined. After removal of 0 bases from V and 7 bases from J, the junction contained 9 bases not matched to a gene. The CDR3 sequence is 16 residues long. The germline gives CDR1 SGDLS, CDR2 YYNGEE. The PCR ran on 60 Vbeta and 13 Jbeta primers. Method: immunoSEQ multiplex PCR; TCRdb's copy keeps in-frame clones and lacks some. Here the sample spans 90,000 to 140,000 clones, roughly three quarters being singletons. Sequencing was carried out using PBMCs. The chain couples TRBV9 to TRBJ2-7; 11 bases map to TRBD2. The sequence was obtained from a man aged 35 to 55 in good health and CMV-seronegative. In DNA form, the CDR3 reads TGTGCCAGCAGCGTAGCTAGCGGGGGGTTCCCCTCGGAGCAGTACTTC. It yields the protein CASSVASGGFPSEQYF.